The clone carrying this TCR beta chain was recorded only once. As defined, naive CD8 cells were CD45RO-negative and positively selected for CCR7, with terminally differentiated effector memory CD45RA+ cells excluded. The data stem from a study of shared clonotypes between healthy human individuals. For the study at large: Serving as donors were a couple of women and a few men, whose ages spanned 18 to 49.

Germline CDR1 reads MGHRA; CDR2 reads YSYEKL. J was trimmed by 2 bases and V by 2 bases; bases with no gene match: 12. CDR3 size: 18 residues. For every subset, genomic DNA was evenly distributed across several immunoSEQ plates. Study processing details: Without quality scores, immunoSEQ junctional reads could not be filtered like full-length reads. TCRdb keeps only in-frame clones here, not all; method: immunoSEQ multiplex PCR. V and J calls and clone size come straight from that table; D and trimming were deduced from the DNA. Of roughly 2.1 million clones listed, approximately 94% are singletons. The sample was naive CD8+ T cells from PBMCs. The TCR comes from a young man in good health. Some clones in this sample may be carry-over from other donors' samples. The rearrangement links TRBV4-1 to TRBJ2-3; 8 nucleotides match TRBD2. In nucleotides, the CDR3 is TGCGCCAGCAGCCAACATACAGTCCGGGAGGGCCCCACAGATACGCAGTATTTT. Residues: CASSQHTVREGPTDTQYF.